This T cell receptor (beta chain) was captured by sequencing in a study of spatial heterogeneity in lung cancer. At the level of the study: The 60 to 80 donors had untreated early-stage non-small cell lung cancer. More beta-chain than alpha-chain sequences were consistently detected.

Germline V gene sequence: CDR1 SGHTA, CDR2 FQGNSA. V lost 4 bases, J lost 1 base, and 13 bases lay in between. The CDR3 totals 15 residues. TCRdb itself ran the 5' RACE reads through MiXCR, one entry per CDR3 protein. The sample contains about 87,000 distinct CDR3 sequences, approximately 19% of which appear only once. The time point: blood at routine non-recurrence follow-up after resection. Whole RNA from tumor, nontumor lung or frozen PBMC was sequenced unsorted. This clonotype showed up just a few times. V gene TRBV7-2 combines with J gene TRBJ2-5; TRBD2 is a possible D gene (6 bases). This sequence originates from a male donor with early-stage non-small cell lung cancer. The sequencing here drew on PBMCs, taken at follow-up. The CDR3 coding sequence is TGTGCCAGCAGCTCCGGCGGGACTCCCCAAGAGACCCAGTACTTC. Translated, it gives CASSSGGTPQETQYF.